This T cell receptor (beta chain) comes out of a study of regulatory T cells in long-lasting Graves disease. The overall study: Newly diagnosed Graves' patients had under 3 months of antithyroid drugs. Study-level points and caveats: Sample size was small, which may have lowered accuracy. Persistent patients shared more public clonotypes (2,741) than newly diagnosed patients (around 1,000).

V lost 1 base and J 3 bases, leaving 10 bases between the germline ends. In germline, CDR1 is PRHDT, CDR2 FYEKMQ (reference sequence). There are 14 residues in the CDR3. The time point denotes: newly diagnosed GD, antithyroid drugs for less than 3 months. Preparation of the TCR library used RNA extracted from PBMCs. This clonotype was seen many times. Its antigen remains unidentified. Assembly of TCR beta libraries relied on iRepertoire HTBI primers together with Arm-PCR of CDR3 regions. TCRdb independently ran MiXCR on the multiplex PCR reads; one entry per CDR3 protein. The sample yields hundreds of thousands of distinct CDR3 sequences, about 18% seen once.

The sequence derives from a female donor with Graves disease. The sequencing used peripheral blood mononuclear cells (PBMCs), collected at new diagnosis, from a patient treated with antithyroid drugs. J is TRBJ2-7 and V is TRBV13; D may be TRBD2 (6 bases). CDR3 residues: CASSLAGDGYEQYF. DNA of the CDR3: TGTGCCAGCAGCTTAGCGGGAGACGGCTACGAGCAGTACTTC.